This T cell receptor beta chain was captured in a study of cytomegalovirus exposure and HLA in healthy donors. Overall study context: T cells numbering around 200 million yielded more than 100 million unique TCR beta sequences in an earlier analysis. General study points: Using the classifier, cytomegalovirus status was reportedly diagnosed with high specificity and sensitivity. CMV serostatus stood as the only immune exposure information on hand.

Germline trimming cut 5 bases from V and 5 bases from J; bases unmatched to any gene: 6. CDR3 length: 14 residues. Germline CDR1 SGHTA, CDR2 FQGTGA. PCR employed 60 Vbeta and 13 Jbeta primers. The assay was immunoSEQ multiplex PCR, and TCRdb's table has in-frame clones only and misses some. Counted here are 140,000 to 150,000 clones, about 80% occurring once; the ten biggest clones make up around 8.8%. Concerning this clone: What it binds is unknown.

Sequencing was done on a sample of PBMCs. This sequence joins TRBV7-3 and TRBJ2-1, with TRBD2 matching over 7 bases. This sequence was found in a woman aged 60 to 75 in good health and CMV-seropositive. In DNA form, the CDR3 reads TGTGCCAGCAGCCCCGGGACTACTCACAATGAGCAGTTCTTC. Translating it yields CASSPGTTHNEQFF. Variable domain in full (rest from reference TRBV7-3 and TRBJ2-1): GAGVSQTPSNKVTEKGKYVELRCDPISGHTALYWYRQSLGQGPEFLIYFQGTGAADDSGLPNDRFFAVRPEGSVSTLKIQRTERGDSAVYLCASSPGTTHNEQFFGPGTRLTVL.